Reported below is one T cell receptor beta chain. Relative to the germline gene, one junction end is altered; a read error may explain this. CDR3 length: 12 amino acids. Germline V gene lookup returns CDR1 PRHDT and CDR2 FYEKMQ (reference sequence). Only in-frame clones appear in the TCRdb table, and some are missing; sequencing was by immunoSEQ multiplex PCR. The table has tens of thousands of clones, over 90% seen once. The source of the sample is a study of T cell changes during pregnancy in multiple sclerosis. The chain links TRBV13 to TRBJ2-3; 9 bases map to TRBD1. The sequence was obtained from a female donor with multiple sclerosis, enrolled in a pregnancy study. The sequencing here drew on CD8+ T cells from peripheral blood mononuclear cells, taken in the third trimester of pregnancy. CDR3 sequence: CASSVYRDRVFF. The CDR3 DNA reads as TGTGCCAGCAGCGTATACAGGGACAGGGTCTTTTTT.